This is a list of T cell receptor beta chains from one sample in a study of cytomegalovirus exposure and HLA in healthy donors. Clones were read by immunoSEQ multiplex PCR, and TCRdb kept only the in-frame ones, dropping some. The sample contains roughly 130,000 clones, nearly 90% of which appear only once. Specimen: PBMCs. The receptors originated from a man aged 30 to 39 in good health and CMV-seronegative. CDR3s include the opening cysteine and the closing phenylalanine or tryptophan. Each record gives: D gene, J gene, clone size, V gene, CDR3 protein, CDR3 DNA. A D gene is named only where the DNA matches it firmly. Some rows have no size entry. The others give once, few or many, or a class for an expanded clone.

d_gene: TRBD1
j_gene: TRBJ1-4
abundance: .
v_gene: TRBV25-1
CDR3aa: CASSAGLGQAPMEKLFF
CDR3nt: TGTGCCAGCAGTGCTGGACTTGGACAGGCCCCTATGGAAAAACTGTTTTTT

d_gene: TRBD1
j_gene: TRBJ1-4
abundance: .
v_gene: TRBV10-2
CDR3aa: CASKGGQGAEKLFF
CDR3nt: TGCGCCAGCAAAGGGGGACAGGGGGCTGAAAAACTGTTTTTT

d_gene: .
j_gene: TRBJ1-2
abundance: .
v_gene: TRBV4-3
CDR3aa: CASSQDRGSIGYTF
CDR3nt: TGCGCCAGCAGCCAAGATCGGGGATCCATCGGCTACACCTTC

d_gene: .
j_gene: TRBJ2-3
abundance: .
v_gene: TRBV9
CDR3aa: CASSSRALGDTQYF
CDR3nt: TGTGCCAGCAGCTCCAGGGCGCTCGGGGATACGCAGTATTTT

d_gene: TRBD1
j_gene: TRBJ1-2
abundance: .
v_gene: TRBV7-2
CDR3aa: CASSLDGTGLDGYTF
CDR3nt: TGTGCCAGCAGCTTAGACGGGACAGGGCTTGACGGCTACACCTTC

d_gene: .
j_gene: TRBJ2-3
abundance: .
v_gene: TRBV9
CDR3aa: CASSVGGGGTSTDTQYF
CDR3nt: TGTGCCAGCAGCGTAGGGGGAGGGGGAACTAGCACAGATACGCAGTATTTT

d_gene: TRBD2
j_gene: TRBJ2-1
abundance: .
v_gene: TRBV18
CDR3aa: CASSPREGEQFF
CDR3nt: TGTGCCAGCTCACCAAGGGAGGGTGAGCAGTTCTTC

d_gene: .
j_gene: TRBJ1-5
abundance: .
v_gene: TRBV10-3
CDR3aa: CAISVGPTPDQPQHF
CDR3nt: TGTGCCATCAGTGTGGGGCCAACCCCCGACCAGCCCCAGCATTTT

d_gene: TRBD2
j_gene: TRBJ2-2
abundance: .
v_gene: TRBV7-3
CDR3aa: CASSSQRGANTGELFF
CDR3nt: TGTGCCAGCAGTTCCCAGCGGGGGGCCAACACCGGGGAGCTGTTTTTT

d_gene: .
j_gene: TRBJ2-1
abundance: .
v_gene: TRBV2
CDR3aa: CASRQTLDSYNEQFF
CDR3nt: TGTGCCAGCAGGCAGACTCTTGACAGCTACAATGAGCAGTTCTTC

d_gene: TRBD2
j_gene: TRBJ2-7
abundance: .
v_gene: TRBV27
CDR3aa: CASSLSFRRSGGGAVYEQYF
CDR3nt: TGTGCCAGCAGTTTATCGTTCCGCAGGTCGGGCGGGGGGGCAGTCTACGAGCAGTACTTC

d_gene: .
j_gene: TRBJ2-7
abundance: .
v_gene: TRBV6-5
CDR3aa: CASRREIGSYEQYF
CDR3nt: TGTGCCAGCAGGAGGGAGATAGGCTCCTACGAGCAGTACTTC

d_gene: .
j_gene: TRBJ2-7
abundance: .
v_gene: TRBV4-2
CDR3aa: CASSPLRGEQYF
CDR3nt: TGTGCCAGCAGCCCCCTTCGAGGCGAGCAGTACTTC

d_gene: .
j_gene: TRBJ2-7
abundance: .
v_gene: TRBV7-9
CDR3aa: CASSFTGYEQYF
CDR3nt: TGTGCCAGCAGTTTCACGGGATACGAGCAGTACTTC

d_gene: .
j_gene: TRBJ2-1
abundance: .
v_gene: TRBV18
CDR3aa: CASSPLQGWRSYNEQFF
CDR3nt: TGTGCCAGCTCACCTTTACAGGGCTGGAGATCCTACAATGAGCAGTTCTTC

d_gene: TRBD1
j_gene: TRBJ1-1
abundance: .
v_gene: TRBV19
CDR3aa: CASSQPGQGRSEAFF
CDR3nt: TGTGCCAGTAGTCAACCTGGACAGGGTAGGTCTGAAGCTTTCTTT

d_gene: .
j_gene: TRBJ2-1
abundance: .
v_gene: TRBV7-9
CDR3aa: CASSLDSPAESSYNEQFF
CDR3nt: TGTGCCAGCAGCTTAGATTCCCCAGCGGAATCTTCCTACAATGAGCAGTTCTTC

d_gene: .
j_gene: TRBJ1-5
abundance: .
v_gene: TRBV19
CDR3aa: CASSIVSGNQPQHF
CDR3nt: TGTGCCAGTAGTATAGTGTCAGGCAATCAGCCCCAGCATTTT

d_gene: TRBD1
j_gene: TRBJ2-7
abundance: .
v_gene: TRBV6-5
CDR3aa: CASRTDRASYEQYF
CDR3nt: TGTGCCAGCAGAACTGACAGGGCTTCCTACGAGCAGTACTTC

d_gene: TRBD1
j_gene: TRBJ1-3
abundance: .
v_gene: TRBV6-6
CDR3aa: CASSSGTAGNTIYF
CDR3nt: TGTGCCAGCAGTTCCGGGACAGCTGGAAACACCATATATTTT

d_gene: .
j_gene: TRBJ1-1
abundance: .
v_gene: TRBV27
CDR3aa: CASSLSGSWDTEAFF
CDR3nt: TGTGCCAGCAGTTTGTCCGGGTCCTGGGACACTGAAGCTTTCTTT

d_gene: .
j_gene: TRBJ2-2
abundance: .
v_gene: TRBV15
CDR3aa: CATSRGRGTGELFF
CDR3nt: TGTGCCACCAGCAGAGGGAGGGGAACCGGGGAGCTGTTTTTT

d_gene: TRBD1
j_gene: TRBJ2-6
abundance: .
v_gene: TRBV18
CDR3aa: CASSPTGTGAPSANVLTF
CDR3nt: TGTGCCAGCTCACCAACCGGGACAGGGGCGCCTAGCGCCAACGTCCTGACTTTC

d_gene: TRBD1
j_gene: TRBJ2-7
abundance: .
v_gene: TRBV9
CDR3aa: CASSVGQGIYEQYF
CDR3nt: TGTGCCAGCAGCGTAGGACAGGGGATCTACGAGCAGTACTTC

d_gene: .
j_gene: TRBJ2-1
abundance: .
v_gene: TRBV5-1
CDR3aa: CASSSGTQSYNEQFF
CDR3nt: TGCGCCAGCAGCTCCGGGACACAAAGCTACAATGAGCAGTTCTTC

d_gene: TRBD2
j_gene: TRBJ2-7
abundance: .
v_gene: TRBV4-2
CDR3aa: CASSQDLTSGADEQYF
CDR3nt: TGTGCCAGCAGCCAAGATCTAACTAGCGGGGCTGATGAGCAGTACTTC

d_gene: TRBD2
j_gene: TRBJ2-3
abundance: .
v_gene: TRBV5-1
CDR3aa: CASSLAGGQTDTQYF
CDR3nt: TGCGCCAGCAGCTTAGCGGGGGGGCAAACAGATACGCAGTATTTT

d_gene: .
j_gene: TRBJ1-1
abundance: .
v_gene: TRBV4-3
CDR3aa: CASSQDPSDRSRAFF
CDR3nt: TGCGCCAGCAGCCAAGATCCCAGCGACCGGTCCCGGGCTTTCTTT

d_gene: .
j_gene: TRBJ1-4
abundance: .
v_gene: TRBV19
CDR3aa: CASSDRDEKLFF
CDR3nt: TGTGCCAGTAGTGACCGGGATGAAAAACTGTTTTTT

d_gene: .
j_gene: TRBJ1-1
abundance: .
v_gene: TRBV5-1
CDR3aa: CASRSATGGQRTEAFF
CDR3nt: TGCGCCAGCAGATCCGCCACCGGCGGGCAGAGGACTGAAGCTTTCTTT

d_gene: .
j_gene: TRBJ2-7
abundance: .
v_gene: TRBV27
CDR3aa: CASSLSGDTREQYF
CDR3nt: TGTGCCAGCAGTTTATCTGGGGACACCCGGGAGCAGTACTTC

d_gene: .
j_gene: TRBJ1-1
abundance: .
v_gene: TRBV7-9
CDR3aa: CASSFNTPGTEAFF
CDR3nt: TGTGCCAGCAGCTTCAACACACCGGGCACTGAAGCTTTCTTT

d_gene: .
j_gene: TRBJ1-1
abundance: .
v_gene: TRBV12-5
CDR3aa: CASAGLTEAFF
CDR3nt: TGTGCTAGTGCAGGGCTTACTGAAGCTTTCTTT

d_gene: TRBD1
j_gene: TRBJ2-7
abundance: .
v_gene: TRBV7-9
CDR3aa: CASSFQGEYEQYF
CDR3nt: TGTGCCAGCAGCTTCCAGGGGGAGTACGAGCAGTACTTC

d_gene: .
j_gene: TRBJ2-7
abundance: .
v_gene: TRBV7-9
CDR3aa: CASTPPQGTYEQYF
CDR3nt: TGTGCCAGCACCCCCCCCCAGGGCACCTACGAGCAGTACTTC

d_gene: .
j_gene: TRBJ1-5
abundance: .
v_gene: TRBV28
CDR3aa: CASSYSGNQPQHF
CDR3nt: TGTGCCAGCAGCTACAGTGGCAATCAGCCCCAGCATTTT

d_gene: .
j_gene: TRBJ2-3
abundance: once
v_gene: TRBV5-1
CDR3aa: CASSLVWRLVSDTQYF
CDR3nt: TGCGCCAGCAGTCTGGTGTGGAGGTTGGTATCAGATACGCAGTATTTT

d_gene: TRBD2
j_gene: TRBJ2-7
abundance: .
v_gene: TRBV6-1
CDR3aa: CASSDILAGASYEQYF
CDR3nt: TGTGCCAGCAGTGACATACTAGCGGGGGCCTCCTACGAGCAGTACTTC

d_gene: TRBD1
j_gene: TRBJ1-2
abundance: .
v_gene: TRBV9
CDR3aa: CASSALGQGLIDGYTF
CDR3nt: TGTGCCAGCAGCGCCCTAGGACAGGGGCTGATTGATGGCTACACCTTC

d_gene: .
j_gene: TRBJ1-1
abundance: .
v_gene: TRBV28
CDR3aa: CASSLVYMNTEAFF
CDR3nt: TGTGCCAGCAGTTTAGTTTACATGAACACTGAAGCTTTCTTT

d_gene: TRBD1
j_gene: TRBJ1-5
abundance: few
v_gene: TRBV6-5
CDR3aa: CASRPGTVNQPQHF
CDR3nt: TGTGCCAGCAGACCCGGGACAGTCAATCAGCCCCAGCATTTT

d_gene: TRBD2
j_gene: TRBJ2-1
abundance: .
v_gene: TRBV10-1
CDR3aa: CASSEGSGGPTNEQFF
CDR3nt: TGCGCCAGCAGTGAGGGAAGCGGGGGCCCCACGAATGAGCAGTTCTTC

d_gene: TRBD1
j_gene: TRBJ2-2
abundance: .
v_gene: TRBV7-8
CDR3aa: CASSFWTGQTGELFF
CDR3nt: TGTGCCAGCAGCTTTTGGACAGGGCAGACCGGGGAGCTGTTTTTT

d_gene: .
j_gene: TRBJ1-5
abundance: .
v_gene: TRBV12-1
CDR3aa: CASSWADRPCYSNQPQHF
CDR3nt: TGTGCCAGCAGCTGGGCGGACAGGCCATGCTATAGCAATCAGCCCCAGCATTTT

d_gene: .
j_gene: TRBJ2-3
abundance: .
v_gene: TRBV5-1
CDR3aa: CASSSPEGHGDTQYF
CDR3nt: TGCGCCAGCAGCTCGCCGGAGGGCCATGGAGATACGCAGTATTTT